This entry is about one T cell receptor beta chain. Its antigen is not known. This sample is drawn from a study of blood T cells in healthy people across ages. Findings and caveats of the study: The long-lived group displayed more naive CD4+ cells, plus higher diversity, than the aged donors did. A strong correlation was seen between TCR beta diversity and naive T cell percentage. A roughly linear fall in TCR beta diversity per million T cells was seen with increasing age.

A second PCR of about 7 to 12 cycles used a sample-barcoded 5' primer and a J-beta primer mix. A tag from a template-switch adaptor with 12 random nucleotides marked each cDNA molecule. TCRdb independently ran MiXCR on the 5' RACE reads; one entry per CDR3 protein. Of about 1.8 million distinct CDR3 sequences listed, about 50% were seen once; the top ten hold less than 2.5%. This clonotype was sampled from a woman between 40 and 50 years old in good health. Sample: blood.

DNA for the CDR3: TGTGCCAGCAAACGAACAGGGGGCGCAGGGCACGAGCAGTACTTC. Translated, it gives CASKRTGGAGHEQYF. The chain couples TRBV27 to TRBJ2-7, with 9 bases lining up with TRBD1. Germline trimming cut 7 bases from V and 5 bases from J; bases unmatched to any gene: 12. The CDR3 is 15 residues long. CDR1 is MNHEY, CDR2 SMNVEV, per germline (reference sequence).